The rows below give T cell receptor beta chains drawn from one sample of a study of beta chain features in type 1 diabetes. Sequenced by immunoSEQ multiplex PCR; TCRdb stores in-frame clones only, minus some. The sample carries 300,000 or so clones, around 8% recorded once. The sample taken for sequencing was central memory CD4+ T cells from blood. The receptors come from a woman under 30 in good health. CDR3s include the opening cysteine and the closing phenylalanine or tryptophan. D genes are given only for firm matches. Rows give clone size only sometimes, using once, few, many, or a class for an expanded clone.

cdr3_aa: CASSQDQGGQPQHF
cdr3_nt: TGCGCCAGCAGCCAAGATCAGGGGGGGCAGCCCCAGCATTTT
clone_size: once
j_call: TRBJ1-5
d_call: TRBD1
v_call: TRBV4-1

cdr3_aa: CASNAGRSYGYTF
cdr3_nt: TGTGCCAGCAACGCAGGGAGAAGCTATGGCTACACCTTC
clone_size: .
j_call: TRBJ1-2
d_call: .
v_call: TRBV28

cdr3_aa: CAISQPSGDTQYF
cdr3_nt: TGTGCCATCAGTCAACCTTCAGGAGATACGCAGTATTTT
clone_size: many
j_call: TRBJ2-3
d_call: .
v_call: TRBV10-3

cdr3_aa: CSVGDGLGPQHF
cdr3_nt: TGCAGCGTTGGGGACGGGCTGGGGCCCCAGCATTTT
clone_size: .
j_call: TRBJ1-5
d_call: .
v_call: TRBV29-1

cdr3_aa: CASSRDSNTHF
cdr3_nt: TGTGCCAGCAGTCGAGACAGTAATACACATTTT
clone_size: .
j_call: TRBJ1-5
d_call: .
v_call: TRBV2

cdr3_aa: CASSELITTAAAPQHF
cdr3_nt: TGTGCCAGCAGTGAATTGATAACTACAGCCGCGGCGCCCCAGCATTTT
clone_size: .
j_call: TRBJ1-5
d_call: .
v_call: TRBV6-1

cdr3_aa: CASSRYGNYGYTF
cdr3_nt: TGTGCCAGCAGTCGCTATGGAAACTATGGCTACACCTTC
clone_size: .
j_call: TRBJ1-2
d_call: .
v_call: TRBV6-6

cdr3_aa: CASSLKPGNTDTQYF
cdr3_nt: TGTGCCAGCAGCCTAAAACCCGGGAACACAGATACGCAGTATTTT
clone_size: .
j_call: TRBJ2-3
d_call: .
v_call: TRBV4-2

cdr3_aa: CASSLSGTSIEQFF
cdr3_nt: TGTGCCAGCAGCTTATCCGGGACTAGCATTGAGCAGTTCTTC
clone_size: few
j_call: TRBJ2-1
d_call: TRBD2
v_call: TRBV7-9

cdr3_aa: CASSQDPRQGNEQFF
cdr3_nt: TGCGCCAGCAGCCAAGATCCTCGACAGGGGAATGAGCAGTTCTTC
clone_size: few
j_call: TRBJ2-1
d_call: TRBD1
v_call: TRBV4-3

cdr3_aa: CSVKNPGSNEQFF
cdr3_nt: TGCAGCGTCAAGAATCCGGGAAGCAATGAGCAGTTCTTC
clone_size: .
j_call: TRBJ2-1
d_call: .
v_call: TRBV29-1

cdr3_aa: CASSLVGTSGYNEQFF
cdr3_nt: TGCGCCAGCAGCTTGGTAGGGACTAGCGGATACAATGAGCAGTTCTTC
clone_size: .
j_call: TRBJ2-1
d_call: TRBD2
v_call: TRBV5-1

cdr3_aa: CASSPSRGTNEKLFF
cdr3_nt: TGTGCCAGCAGCCCGAGCAGGGGAACTAATGAAAAACTGTTTTTT
clone_size: .
j_call: TRBJ1-4
d_call: .
v_call: TRBV4-2

cdr3_aa: CASSSDKSYNEQFF
cdr3_nt: TGTGCCAGCAGTTCGGACAAGTCCTACAATGAGCAGTTCTTC
clone_size: many
j_call: TRBJ2-1
d_call: .
v_call: TRBV2

cdr3_aa: CASSLGQGNNEQFF
cdr3_nt: TGTGCCAGCAGCTTAGGACAGGGAAACAATGAGCAGTTCTTC
clone_size: .
j_call: TRBJ2-1
d_call: TRBD1
v_call: TRBV7-2

cdr3_aa: CASNRQGAVYGYTF
cdr3_nt: TGTGCCAGCAACAGACAGGGGGCTGTCTATGGCTACACCTTC
clone_size: few
j_call: TRBJ1-2
d_call: TRBD1
v_call: TRBV5-6

cdr3_aa: CASSLAGEREKLFF
cdr3_nt: TGCGCCAGCAGCTTGGCAGGGGAGAGGGAAAAACTGTTTTTT
clone_size: .
j_call: TRBJ1-4
d_call: .
v_call: TRBV5-1

cdr3_aa: CASRDRGTSGSTDTQYF
cdr3_nt: TGTGCCAGTCGGGACAGGGGGACTAGCGGGTCCACAGATACGCAGTATTTT
clone_size: few
j_call: TRBJ2-3
d_call: .
v_call: TRBV19

cdr3_aa: CASSLETGAGANVLTF
cdr3_nt: TGTGCCAGCAGCTTGGAAACAGGGGCTGGGGCCAACGTCCTGACTTTC
clone_size: few
j_call: TRBJ2-6
d_call: TRBD1
v_call: TRBV5-8

cdr3_aa: CASSPHTGETQYF
cdr3_nt: TGTGCCAGCTCACCACATACGGGCGAGACCCAGTACTTC
clone_size: few
j_call: TRBJ2-5
d_call: .
v_call: TRBV18

cdr3_aa: CASSPNQVTTRYNEKLFF
cdr3_nt: TGTGCCAGCTCACCGAACCAGGTGACCACCCGCTATAATGAAAAACTGTTTTTT
clone_size: .
j_call: TRBJ1-4
d_call: .
v_call: TRBV18

cdr3_aa: CASRILAGGPRETQYF
cdr3_nt: TGTGCCAGCAGGATACTAGCGGGAGGGCCACGAGAGACCCAGTACTTC
clone_size: few
j_call: TRBJ2-5
d_call: TRBD2
v_call: TRBV28

cdr3_aa: CASSSWTGETEAFF
cdr3_nt: TGTGCCAGCAGCTCGTGGACAGGGGAGACTGAAGCTTTCTTT
clone_size: .
j_call: TRBJ1-1
d_call: TRBD1
v_call: TRBV7-9

cdr3_aa: CASSLFQGSTDTQYF
cdr3_nt: TGCGCCAGCAGCTTGTTCCAGGGAAGCACAGATACGCAGTATTTT
clone_size: .
j_call: TRBJ2-3
d_call: .
v_call: TRBV5-1

cdr3_aa: CSVGGRLYNEQFF
cdr3_nt: TGCAGCGTTGGTGGGAGACTTTATAATGAGCAGTTCTTC
clone_size: few
j_call: TRBJ2-1
d_call: .
v_call: TRBV29-1

cdr3_aa: CASSLVRGVADTQYF
cdr3_nt: TGTGCCAGCAGCTTAGTGCGGGGTGTGGCAGATACGCAGTATTTT
clone_size: .
j_call: TRBJ2-3
d_call: .
v_call: TRBV7-9

cdr3_aa: CASKTLGELFF
cdr3_nt: TGTGCCAGCAAAACTTTGGGGGAGCTGTTTTTT
clone_size: .
j_call: TRBJ2-2
d_call: .
v_call: TRBV6-5

cdr3_aa: CASSLDDRPQETQYF
cdr3_nt: TGTGCCAGCAGCTTGGATGACAGGCCACAAGAGACCCAGTACTTC
clone_size: many
j_call: TRBJ2-5
d_call: .
v_call: TRBV5-4

cdr3_aa: CASSEGQTKWLFF
cdr3_nt: TGTGCCAGCAGTGAAGGACAGACCAAATGGCTGTTTTTT
clone_size: few
j_call: TRBJ2-2
d_call: .
v_call: TRBV28

cdr3_aa: CAREDTNTGELFF
cdr3_nt: TGTGCCAGAGAAGACACGAACACCGGGGAGCTGTTTTTT
clone_size: .
j_call: TRBJ2-2
d_call: .
v_call: TRBV6-1

cdr3_aa: CASSHTQKAEAFF
cdr3_nt: TGTGCCAGCAGCCATACACAAAAGGCTGAAGCTTTCTTT
clone_size: .
j_call: TRBJ1-1
d_call: .
v_call: TRBV14

cdr3_aa: CASSSTSAAWSYNEQFF
cdr3_nt: TGTGCCAGCAGCTCTACCAGCGCGGCGTGGTCCTACAATGAGCAGTTCTTC
clone_size: .
j_call: TRBJ2-1
d_call: .
v_call: TRBV7-2

cdr3_aa: CASSQEGASSVRGQYF
cdr3_nt: TGTGCCAGCAGCCAAGAGGGAGCTAGCAGTGTACGAGGGCAGTACTTC
clone_size: few
j_call: TRBJ2-7
d_call: .
v_call: TRBV4-2

cdr3_aa: CASSPGLVRSNEQFF
cdr3_nt: TGTGCCAGCAGCCCGGGACTAGTTCGCAGCAATGAGCAGTTCTTC
clone_size: many
j_call: TRBJ2-1
d_call: TRBD2
v_call: TRBV11-2

cdr3_aa: CASSQVTLRTGELFF
cdr3_nt: TGCGCCAGCAGCCAAGTCACCCTGAGAACCGGGGAGCTGTTTTTT
clone_size: .
j_call: TRBJ2-2
d_call: .
v_call: TRBV4-1

cdr3_aa: CASSFVLAGQQYF
cdr3_nt: TGTGCCAGCAGTTTTGTGCTGGCCGGGCAGCAGTACTTC
clone_size: .
j_call: TRBJ2-7
d_call: .
v_call: TRBV27

cdr3_aa: CSALENIQYF
cdr3_nt: TGCAGTGCTCTAGAGAACATTCAGTACTTC
clone_size: many
j_call: TRBJ2-4
d_call: .
v_call: TRBV20-1

cdr3_aa: CASSLRQFTDTQYF
cdr3_nt: TGTGCCAGCAGTCTCCGACAGTTCACAGATACGCAGTATTTT
clone_size: many
j_call: TRBJ2-3
d_call: .
v_call: TRBV28

cdr3_aa: CANQSADGEQFF
cdr3_nt: TGTGCCAACCAATCGGCGGACGGGGAGCAGTTCTTC
clone_size: .
j_call: TRBJ2-1
d_call: .
v_call: TRBV2

cdr3_aa: CASSRSGGPGFLYEQYF
cdr3_nt: TGTGCCAGCAGCCGTAGCGGGGGACCCGGGTTTCTCTACGAGCAGTACTTC
clone_size: few
j_call: TRBJ2-7
d_call: TRBD2
v_call: TRBV9

cdr3_aa: CASSLREKETQYF
cdr3_nt: TGTGCCAGCAGCTTGAGGGAGAAAGAGACCCAGTACTTC
clone_size: few
j_call: TRBJ2-5
d_call: .
v_call: TRBV7-3

cdr3_aa: CASSVATVTDTQYF
cdr3_nt: TGTGCCAGCAGCGTAGCGACAGTCACAGATACGCAGTATTTT
clone_size: few
j_call: TRBJ2-3
d_call: .
v_call: TRBV9

cdr3_aa: CSVDEAGNYNEQFF
cdr3_nt: TGCAGCGTTGATGAAGCGGGGAACTACAATGAGCAGTTCTTC
clone_size: many
j_call: TRBJ2-1
d_call: TRBD2
v_call: TRBV29-1

cdr3_aa: CASRTLTGFQYF
cdr3_nt: TGTGCCAGCAGAACTCTTACAGGGTTTCAGTACTTC
clone_size: .
j_call: TRBJ2-4
d_call: .
v_call: TRBV28

cdr3_aa: CASWQAGESYEQYF
cdr3_nt: TGCGCCAGCTGGCAAGCGGGAGAATCCTACGAGCAGTACTTC
clone_size: .
j_call: TRBJ2-7
d_call: TRBD2
v_call: TRBV10-2

cdr3_aa: CASTEKVAGTGELFF
cdr3_nt: TGTGCCAGCACCGAGAAGGTAGCCGGGACCGGGGAGCTGTTTTTT
clone_size: .
j_call: TRBJ2-2
d_call: .
v_call: TRBV18

cdr3_aa: CASSQAQGSAYEQYF
cdr3_nt: TGCGCCAGCAGCCAAGCCCAGGGCTCAGCCTACGAGCAGTACTTC
clone_size: few
j_call: TRBJ2-7
d_call: .
v_call: TRBV4-1

cdr3_aa: CASSTRTGNTGELFF
cdr3_nt: TGTGCCAGCAGCACCCGGACAGGGAACACCGGGGAGCTGTTTTTT
clone_size: few
j_call: TRBJ2-2
d_call: TRBD1
v_call: TRBV9

cdr3_aa: CASSWRGDNEQFF
cdr3_nt: TGCGCCAGCAGCTGGAGGGGGGACAATGAGCAGTTCTTC
clone_size: few
j_call: TRBJ2-1
d_call: .
v_call: TRBV5-1

cdr3_aa: CASIDSGSGTYEQYF
cdr3_nt: TGTGCCAGCATTGATAGCGGGAGTGGGACCTACGAGCAGTACTTC
clone_size: few
j_call: TRBJ2-7
d_call: TRBD2
v_call: TRBV25-1

cdr3_aa: CATSRVGQTYEQYF
cdr3_nt: TGTGCCACCAGCAGAGTGGGACAGACCTACGAGCAGTACTTC
clone_size: few
j_call: TRBJ2-7
d_call: TRBD1
v_call: TRBV15

cdr3_aa: CASSSTSRDRIYGYTF
cdr3_nt: TGTGCCAGCAGCTCAACTAGCCGGGACAGAATCTATGGCTACACCTTC
clone_size: few
j_call: TRBJ1-2
d_call: TRBD1
v_call: TRBV28

cdr3_aa: CASSQGLAGTNEQFF
cdr3_nt: TGTGCCAGCAGCCAGGGACTAGCGGGGACCAATGAGCAGTTCTTC
clone_size: few
j_call: TRBJ2-1
d_call: TRBD2
v_call: TRBV7-9

cdr3_aa: CASNPRTGGRAFF
cdr3_nt: TGTGCCAGCAACCCCCGGACAGGGGGACGAGCTTTCTTT
clone_size: .
j_call: TRBJ1-1
d_call: TRBD1
v_call: TRBV27

cdr3_aa: CSVERTGATDTQYF
cdr3_nt: TGCAGCGTTGAGCGGACAGGGGCCACAGATACGCAGTATTTT
clone_size: few
j_call: TRBJ2-3
d_call: TRBD1
v_call: TRBV29-1

cdr3_aa: CSVARTSGRTDTQYF
cdr3_nt: TGCAGCGTTGCTCGGACTAGCGGGCGCACAGATACGCAGTATTTT
clone_size: many
j_call: TRBJ2-3
d_call: TRBD2
v_call: TRBV29-1

cdr3_aa: CAYVRGPGGNEQFF
cdr3_nt: TGTGCCTACGTCCGGGGGCCGGGAGGTAATGAGCAGTTCTTC
clone_size: .
j_call: TRBJ2-1
d_call: .
v_call: TRBV5-4

cdr3_aa: CASSFPGTTYEQYF
cdr3_nt: TGTGCCAGCAGTTTCCCAGGTACAACCTACGAGCAGTACTTC
clone_size: few
j_call: TRBJ2-7
d_call: .
v_call: TRBV28

cdr3_aa: CASSPTRQGVGEQYF
cdr3_nt: TGTGCCAGCAGCCCCACCAGACAGGGGGTTGGTGAGCAGTACTTC
clone_size: .
j_call: TRBJ2-7
d_call: TRBD1
v_call: TRBV28

cdr3_aa: CASSFSGANEKLFF
cdr3_nt: TGTGCCAGCAGCTTTTCAGGGGCTAATGAAAAACTGTTTTTT
clone_size: many
j_call: TRBJ1-4
d_call: .
v_call: TRBV7-9